The following is a T cell receptor beta chain sequence with its context. Antigen: not known. The germline V and J ends were trimmed by 5 bases and 10 bases, with 18 bases remaining between them. This CDR3 comprises 14 residues. Germline CDR1 is SGHAT and CDR2 is FQNNGV. TCRdb's table, derived via immunoSEQ multiplex PCR, lists solely in-frame clones and lacks some. This table holds tens of thousands of clones, around nine tenths found once. This entry is derived from a study of radiotherapy plus CTLA-4 blockade in lung cancer. As for the study in general: Of all patients, approximately 20% responded objectively and approximately 29% showed disease control. The study, taken as a whole, reports: Clones derived from tumor TCRs expanded in blood after radiotherapy plus ipilimumab.

Patients in the study, people with chemo-refractory metastatic non-small-cell lung cancer, received focal radiation plus ipilimumab CTLA-4 blockade. The chain joins TRBV11-2 to TRBJ2-1; a possible D gene is TRBD2 (6 bases). Sample: peripheral blood, taken from a patient treated with radiotherapy plus ipilimumab. This clonotype was sampled from a human donor with non-small cell lung cancer who had stable disease on radiotherapy plus ipilimumab. CDR3 amino acids: CASSPMGRIGEQFF. The CDR3 nucleotides read TGTGCCAGCAGCCCCATGGGGAGGATAGGAGAGCAGTTCTTC.